This TCR beta chain comes out of a study of beta chain features in type 1 diabetes (dated by TCRdb to between 2017 and 2018). In the study overall: Mean age, gender distribution, total cell number and subset yield were not different between patients and healthy donors. In the study, recently diagnosed type 1 diabetes patients and matched healthy donors were compared on the TCRB repertoires of their sorted circulating CD4+ T cell subsets. A total of 85 million to 110 million sorted cells were examined across all samples, and RNA yield correlated strongly with the number of cells per subset. Naive and central memory subsets were obtained from all 28 donors, but regulatory and stem cell-like memory subsets were isolated from only 8 patients and about 8 healthy donors.

For this clone: Its recognized antigen is unknown. Per-nucleotide qualities are absent, and no much larger clonotype sits a single base away.

V loses 3 bases of germline sequence and J loses 6 bases, and the interval between the two ends is 17 bases. From cysteine to phenylalanine, the CDR3 is 16 amino acids long. Here the CDR3 DNA is all that survives: 48 bases in frame from base 1. Sequences KGHSH (CDR1) and LQKENI (CDR2) are obtained from the germline V gene. All of the isolated RNA was reverse transcribed with the High Capacity cDNA Reverse Transcription Kit, so expressed TCRB transcripts were sequenced. Naive, central memory and regulatory T cell samples underwent deep immunoSEQ sequencing, averaging roughly 3.5 million total reads per sample. Sorted cells were lysed in RLT buffer, and RNA was extracted using DNase-treated RNeasy Micro or Mini kits according to cell number. To prevent cross-contamination, every cell subset was processed on its own, while patient and healthy donor samples were processed together. Using the immunoSEQ multiplex PCR, TCRB sequences were amplified from cDNA into 87-bp fragments spanning the CDR3 region. Amplicons were sequenced on the Illumina HiSeq platform. The paper's processing steps were these. Synthetic template baselines were used to correct PCR bias computationally, reads within Hamming distance 2 were collapsed together, and singletons that could not be merged were discarded. By aligning reads against IMGT, V, D and J genes, CDR3 length, and insertions or deletions at six rearrangement sites were assigned. Within each subset, clonotype counts were normalized to sorted cell number, and only after that were true diversity and Gini coefficients computed with the tcR R package. The overlap coefficient, calculated on TCRB nucleotide sequences, was used to measure repertoire sharing. As a proxy for the pre-selection repertoire, out-of-frame TCRB sequences from naive cells were analyzed. The clones in this table, taken by TCRdb from immuneACCESS, are in-frame only. Not every clone is retained; where verified, under half of the shortfall comes from an unresolved V gene, and the cause of the rest is unknown. V, J and clone size are those of that table, while D and trimming were read from the DNA. The sample table contains about 360,000 clones; only one count was recorded for over 9.5% of them. In total, the top ten clones hold under 0.02% of the sample.

The paper's findings and limits, for the study overall: The naive, central memory and regulatory TCRB repertoires appeared to resemble one another more closely among patients than among healthy donors. At VDJ recombination sites, patients with type 1 diabetes made fewer insertions and deleted more nucleotides, a pattern implying thymic rearrangement abnormalities. PCR may preferentially amplify shorter templates, but because patient and control samples were amplified and corrected together, any resulting skew would affect both groups equally. Because cDNA was sequenced instead of genomic DNA, highly expressing activated cells could be over-represented, though the groups showed no difference in activation or CD3 levels. Only small numbers of individuals were included in the HLA sub-analyses, which left unresolved whether HLA type had any influence on TCRB rearrangement. A moderate but significant shortening of TCRB CDR3 length was observed in type 1 diabetes patients in all four CD4+ subsets.

Each donor gave one peripheral blood draw, averaging roughly 0.11 L, which was collected into heparinised tubes. Naive, central memory, regulatory and stem cell-like memory CD4+ T cells were sorted on a BD FACSAria II using a panel including CD45RO, CCR7, CD25, CD127, CD95 and CD27. Every sorted population had a purity above 95%. PBMCs were separated immediately by Lymphoprep density gradient centrifugation and were stained directly, without being cultured. So that batch effects would be minimized, each experiment stained and sorted samples in pairs, pairing one healthy donor with one patient. This receptor chain uses TRBV18 and TRBJ2-2, with no reliable assignment of the D segment. This receptor was identified in a man aged 18-30 years in good health. The sequenced sample was naive CD4+ T cells from blood. The meaning of the sample's cell subset or site label: true naive CD4+ T cells. The nucleotide sequence is given as TGTGCCAGCTCACCTATGAGACTCGATGTCGCCGGGGAGCTGTTTTTT. Its amino acids are CASSPMRLDVAGELFF.